The 7 T cell receptor beta chains below all came from one sample that was sequenced in a study of blood T cell repertoires in COVID-19. The assay was immunoSEQ multiplex PCR, and TCRdb's table has in-frame clones only and misses some. The sample lists about 230,000 clones, just over 85% seen once, with approximately 10% in the top ten. Sequencing was done on a sample of peripheral blood. The receptors derive from a man aged 45-65 years with COVID-19, enrolled during active disease.

The rearrangement joins TRBV6-6 to TRBJ1-2; D remains unclear. Germline V gene data show CDR1 as MNHNY and CDR2 as SVGAGI (reference sequence). V was clipped by 6 bases and J by 3 bases, with 8 bases between them. CDR3 length: 12 residues. The chain's CDR3 is CASRQDYYGYTF. CDR3 DNA: TGTGCCAGCAGGCAGGACTACTATGGCTACACCTTC.

The chain carries TRBV27 and TRBJ1-2; D perhaps matches TRBD1 (6 bases). From germline, CDR1 is MNHEY and CDR2 SMNVEV (reference sequence). V was clipped by 6 bases and J by 3 bases, with 11 bases between them. The CDR3 sequence is 13 residues long. The CDR3 region is CASRLTGDYGYTF. The CDR3, as DNA: TGTGCCAGCAGGCTGACAGGAGACTATGGCTACACCTTC.

In this sample, this clone turned up a few times. The chain recombines TRBV6-2 or TRBV6-3 with TRBJ1-2; 11 bases are shared with TRBD1. V lost 6 bases, J lost 1 base, and 7 bases stayed unmatched. This CDR3 contains 16 residues. Germline V gene data show CDR1 as MNHEY and CDR2 as SVGEGT. The CDR3 spells CASSRSGTGGNYGYTF. The CDR3, as DNA: TGTGCCAGCAGCCGATCCGGGACAGGGGGTAACTATGGCTACACCTTC.

A single count supports this clone. V and J are TRBV19 and TRBJ1-6; perhaps TRBD1 as D (5 bases). The V end lost 3 bases, the J end lost 12 bases, and 9 bases lay between the germline ends. Per the germline V gene, CDR1 is LNHDA and CDR2 is SQIVND (reference sequence). The CDR3 length is 12 residues. DNA for the CDR3: TGTGCCAGTAGTATCTCAGGGCGACCCCTCCACTTT. Its protein product is CASSISGRPLHF.

DNA for the CDR3: TGTGCCAGCACGGGGGGTAGCGGGATCACCGGGGAGCTGTTTTTT. This gives the protein CASTGGSGITGELFF. The chain combines TRBV2 with TRBJ2-2; the match to TRBD2 covers 8 bases. V was clipped by 7 bases and J by 4 bases; unmatched bases: 8. The CDR3 extends over 15 amino acids. Germline CDR1 and CDR2: SNHLY and FYNNEI.

The rearrangement links TRBV5-1 to TRBJ2-3, with D uncertain. CDR3 length: 14 amino acids. Germline CDR1 SGHRS, CDR2 YFSETQ. The V end was cut by 0 bases, the J end by 0 bases, with 5 bases between. The CDR3 DNA reads TGCGCCAGCAGCTTGGATCAGAGCACAGATACGCAGTATTTT. Translating gives CASSLDQSTDTQYF.

The CDR3 spells CASSPRAGSYEQYF. In DNA, the CDR3 is TGTGCCAGCAGCCCTCGGGCGGGAAGCTACGAGCAGTACTTC. This chain connects TRBV7-2 to TRBJ2-7; possibly TRBD2 for D (6 bases). V lost 5 bases and J 3 bases, leaving 14 bases between the germline ends. Germline CDR1 reads SGHTA; CDR2 reads FQGNSA. The CDR3 totals 14 residues. Combining the CDR3 with reference TRBV7-2 and TRBJ2-7 gives the whole variable domain GAGVSQSPSNKVTEKGKDVELRCDPISGHTALYWYRQSLGQGLEFLIYFQGNSAPDKSGLPSDRFSAERTGGSVSTLTIQRTQQEDSAVYLCASSPRAGSYEQYFGPGTRLTVT.